This T cell receptor (beta chain) was found in a study of T cells in Graves' hyperthyroidism and ophthalmopathy. About the research overall: The authors collected peripheral blood at initial diagnosis, before any treatment.

Each patient was aged 18 to 65 and had newly diagnosed hyperthyroidism of under 2 months' duration. The source of the PBMCs was 8.5 to 10 ml of fresh peripheral blood. The CDR3 sequence is 14 residues long. Germline CDR1 is SSHAT and CDR2 is FNYEAQ (reference sequence). RNA transcripts were the template for amplifying TCR beta CDR3 regions. First-round RT-PCR with HTBI primers amplified the TCR CDR3 region. Via MiXCR, TCRdb re-called the multiplex PCR reads, giving one row per CDR3 protein. Seen here are about 480,000 distinct CDR3 sequences, 14% observed once, and the top ten hold less than 20%. On this clonotype itself: No antigen is known for it. A clone one base away is much larger, so this may be a read error.

Study-wide results and limits: Researchers report that a 13 V-J model separated ophthalmopathy from stable hyperthyroidism.

The sample was blood. This receptor was obtained from a woman between 18 and 29 years old with Graves' hyperthyroidism. This rearrangement joins TRBV7-7 to TRBJ2-1, with D possibly TRBD2 on 6 matching bases. The CDR3 here is CTSSPAIARNEQFF. The CDR3 DNA is TGTACTAGCAGCCCGGCCATCGCGCGCAATGAGCAGTTCTTC. The whole variable domain, filled in from reference TRBV7-7 and TRBJ2-1, reads GAGVSQSPRYKVTKRGQDVTLRCDPISSHATLYWYQQALGQGPEFLTYFNYEAQPDKSGLPSDRFSAERPEGSISTLTIQRTEQRDSAMYRCTSSPAIARNEQFFGPGTRLTVL.